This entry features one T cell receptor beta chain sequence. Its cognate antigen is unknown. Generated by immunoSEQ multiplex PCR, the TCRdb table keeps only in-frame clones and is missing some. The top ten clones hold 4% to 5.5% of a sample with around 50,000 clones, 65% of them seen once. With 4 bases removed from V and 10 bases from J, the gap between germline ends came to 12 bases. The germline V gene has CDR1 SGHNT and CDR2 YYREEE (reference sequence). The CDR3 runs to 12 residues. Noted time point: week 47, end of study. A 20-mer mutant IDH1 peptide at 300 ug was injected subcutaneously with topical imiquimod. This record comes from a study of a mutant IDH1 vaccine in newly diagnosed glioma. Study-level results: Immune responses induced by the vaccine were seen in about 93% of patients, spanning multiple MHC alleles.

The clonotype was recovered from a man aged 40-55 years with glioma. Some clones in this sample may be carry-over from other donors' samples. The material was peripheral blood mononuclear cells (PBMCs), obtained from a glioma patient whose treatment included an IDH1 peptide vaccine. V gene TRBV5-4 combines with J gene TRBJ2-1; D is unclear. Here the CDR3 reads CASSPGGVEQFF. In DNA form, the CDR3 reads TGTGCCAGCAGCCCTGGTGGGGTCGAGCAGTTCTTC.